The rows below give T cell receptor beta chains drawn from one sample of a study of T cells after yellow fever vaccination. TCRdb re-analysed the 5' RACE reads in MiXCR, keeping a single row per CDR3 protein. The data hold some 560,000 distinct CDR3 sequences, with about 19% observed a single time. The sample consisted of PBMCs, taken 15 days after the yellow fever booster vaccination. The source is a man aged 25-45 years who received the YFV17D yellow fever vaccine. CDR3s include the opening cysteine and the closing phenylalanine or tryptophan. The D gene is left open where the match is weak. Not every row has a clone size; where given, it reads once, few, many or a size class.

v_call	j_call	clone_size	d_call	cdr3_aa	cdr3_nt
TRBV7-2	TRBJ2-1	-	-	CASSVEVGEQFF	TGTGCCAGCAGCGTTGAGGTGGGTGAGCAGTTCTTC
TRBV24-1	TRBJ2-1	-	-	CATSDHLAVDEQFF	TGTGCCACCAGTGATCATCTAGCTGTCGATGAGCAGTTCTTC
TRBV7-2	TRBJ2-1	-	-	CASSSLTLTDEQFF	TGTGCCAGCAGCTCACTAACCCTCACGGATGAGCAGTTCTTC
TRBV20-1	TRBJ2-7	few	TRBD2	CSAGGTSGRTHEQYF	TGCAGTGCCGGGGGGACTAGCGGGAGGACCCACGAGCAGTACTTC
TRBV29-1	TRBJ2-3	many	-	CSVGTASSTDTQYF	TGCAGCGTTGGGACAGCAAGTAGCACAGATACGCAGTATTTT
TRBV6-1	TRBJ2-3	-	TRBD2	CASRPSPGSGETDTQYF	TGTGCCAGCAGGCCTTCGCCGGGTAGCGGGGAAACAGATACGCAGTATTTT
TRBV20-1	TRBJ2-4	-	-	CSAPTVQLAKNIQYF	TGCAGTGCTCCCACTGTCCAGCTAGCCAAAAACATTCAGTACTTC
TRBV3-1	TRBJ2-1	many	-	CASSQFIVRQFF	TGTGCCAGCAGCCAATTTATCGTTCGGCAGTTCTTC
TRBV7-2	TRBJ2-5	-	-	CASSLELTRGAQYF	TGTGCCAGCAGCTTAGAATTAACTCGTGGGGCCCAGTACTTC
TRBV7-9	TRBJ1-4	-	-	CASSLDQTLNEKLFF	TGTGCCAGCAGCTTGGATCAGACGCTTAATGAAAAACTGTTTTTT
TRBV15	TRBJ1-6	-	-	CATSRYRSPLHF	TGTGCCACCAGCAGATATCGGTCACCCCTCCACTTT
TRBV7-2	TRBJ2-1	-	-	CASSFVGRGDEQFF	TGTGCCAGCAGCTTCGTAGGAAGGGGCGATGAGCAGTTCTTC
TRBV7-9	TRBJ1-3	few	-	CATAGAAGNTIYF	TGTGCCACAGCAGGGGCGGCTGGAAACACCATATATTTT
TRBV20-1	TRBJ2-7	-	TRBD1	CSARVQGAPYEQYF	TGCAGTGCTAGAGTACAGGGGGCTCCCTACGAGCAGTACTTC
TRBV4-2	TRBJ2-3	-	TRBD2	CASSQVSSGTSTDTQYF	TGTGCCAGCAGCCAAGTTTCTAGCGGAACTAGCACAGATACGCAGTATTTT
TRBV6-5	TRBJ2-7	-	-	CASSYSGGRYEQYF	TGTGCCAGCAGTTACTCGGGGGGGCGTTACGAGCAGTACTTC
TRBV29-1	TRBJ2-5	few	-	CSVGYLGETQYF	TGCAGCGTTGGCTATCTGGGTGAGACCCAGTACTTC
TRBV18	TRBJ2-3	-	-	CASSPLVRLTDTQYF	TGTGCCAGCTCACCACTTGTACGGCTCACAGATACGCAGTATTTT
TRBV2	TRBJ1-5	few	TRBD1	CASIGGGNQPQHF	TGTGCCAGCATAGGGGGCGGCAATCAGCCCCAGCATTTT
TRBV6-1	TRBJ2-3	few	-	CASRGAFRTDTQYF	TGTGCCAGCAGGGGAGCGTTTCGCACAGATACGCAGTATTTT
TRBV28	TRBJ1-2	-	-	CASSSTTASYTF	TGTGCCAGCAGCAGCACCACAGCGAGCTACACCTTC
TRBV12-3/TRBV12-4	TRBJ2-1	many	-	CASNGGGSRLGSYNEQFF	TGTGCCAGCAATGGGGGCGGGAGCCGCTTGGGTTCCTACAATGAGCAGTTCTTC
TRBV20-1	TRBJ2-2	-	-	CSAPNGLNTGELFF	TGCAGTGCACCAAACGGACTTAACACCGGGGAGCTGTTTTTT
TRBV27	TRBJ2-3	-	TRBD2	CASSFPRAGGQTDRQYF	TGTGCCAGCAGTTTTCCAAGGGCGGGAGGGCAGACAGATAGGCAGTATTTT
TRBV20-1	TRBJ2-5	-	-	CSTSRDLETQYF	TGCAGCACGAGCAGGGATTTAGAGACCCAGTACTTC
TRBV29-1	TRBJ1-1	-	-	CSEAATEAFF	TGCAGCGAAGCGGCCACTGAAGCTTTCTTT
TRBV3-1	TRBJ1-1	once	-	CASRYAWNTEAFF	TGTGCCAGCAGGTACGCCTGGAACACTGAAGCTTTCTTT
TRBV12-3/TRBV12-4	TRBJ2-2	-	-	CASSSGIPGELFF	TGTGCCAGCAGTTCAGGGATTCCCGGGGAGCTGTTTTTT
TRBV6-2/TRBV6-3	TRBJ2-1	few	-	CASGPKGSYNEQFF	TGTGCCAGCGGCCCCAAAGGCTCGTACAATGAGCAGTTCTTC
TRBV4-3	TRBJ2-6	-	TRBD2	CASTFSGSGANVLTF	TGCGCCAGCACCTTTAGCGGGTCTGGGGCCAACGTCCTGACTTTC